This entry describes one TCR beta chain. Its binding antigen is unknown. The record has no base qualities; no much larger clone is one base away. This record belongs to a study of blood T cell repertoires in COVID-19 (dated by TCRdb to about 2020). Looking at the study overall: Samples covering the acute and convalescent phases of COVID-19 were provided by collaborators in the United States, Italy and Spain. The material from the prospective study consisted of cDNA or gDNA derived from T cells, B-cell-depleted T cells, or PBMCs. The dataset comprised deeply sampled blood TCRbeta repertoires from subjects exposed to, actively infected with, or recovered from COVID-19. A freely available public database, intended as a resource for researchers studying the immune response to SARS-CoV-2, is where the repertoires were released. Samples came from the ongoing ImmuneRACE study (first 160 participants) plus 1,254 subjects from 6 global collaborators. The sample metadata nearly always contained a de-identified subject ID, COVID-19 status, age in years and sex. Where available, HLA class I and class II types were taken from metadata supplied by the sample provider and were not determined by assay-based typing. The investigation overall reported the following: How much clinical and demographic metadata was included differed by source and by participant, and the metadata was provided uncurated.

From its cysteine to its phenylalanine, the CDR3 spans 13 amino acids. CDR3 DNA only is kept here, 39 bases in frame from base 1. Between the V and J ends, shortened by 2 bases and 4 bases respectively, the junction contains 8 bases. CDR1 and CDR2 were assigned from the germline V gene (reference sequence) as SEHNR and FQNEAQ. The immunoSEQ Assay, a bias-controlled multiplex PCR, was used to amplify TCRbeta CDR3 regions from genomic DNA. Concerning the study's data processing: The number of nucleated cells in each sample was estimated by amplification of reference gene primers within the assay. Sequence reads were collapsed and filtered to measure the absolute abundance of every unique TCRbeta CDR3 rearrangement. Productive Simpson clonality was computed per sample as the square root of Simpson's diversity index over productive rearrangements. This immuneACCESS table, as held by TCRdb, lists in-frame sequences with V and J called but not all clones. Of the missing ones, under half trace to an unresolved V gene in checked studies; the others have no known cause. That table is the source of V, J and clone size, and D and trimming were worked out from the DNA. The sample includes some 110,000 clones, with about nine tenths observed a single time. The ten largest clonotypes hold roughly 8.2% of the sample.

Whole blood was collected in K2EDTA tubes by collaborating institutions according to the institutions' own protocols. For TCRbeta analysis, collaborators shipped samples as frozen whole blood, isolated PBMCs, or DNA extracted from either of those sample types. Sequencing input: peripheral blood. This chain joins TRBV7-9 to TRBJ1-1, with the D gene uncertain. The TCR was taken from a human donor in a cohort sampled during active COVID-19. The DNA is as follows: TGTGCCAGCAGCTTATGGGAGGGCACTGAAGCTTTCTTT. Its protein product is CASSLWEGTEAFF. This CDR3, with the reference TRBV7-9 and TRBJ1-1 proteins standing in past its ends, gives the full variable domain DTGVSQNPRHKITKRGQNVTFRCDPISEHNRLYWYRQTLGQGPEFLTYFQNEAQLEKSRLLSDRFSAERPKGSFSTLEIQRTEQGDSAMYLCASSLWEGTEAFFGQGTRLTVV.